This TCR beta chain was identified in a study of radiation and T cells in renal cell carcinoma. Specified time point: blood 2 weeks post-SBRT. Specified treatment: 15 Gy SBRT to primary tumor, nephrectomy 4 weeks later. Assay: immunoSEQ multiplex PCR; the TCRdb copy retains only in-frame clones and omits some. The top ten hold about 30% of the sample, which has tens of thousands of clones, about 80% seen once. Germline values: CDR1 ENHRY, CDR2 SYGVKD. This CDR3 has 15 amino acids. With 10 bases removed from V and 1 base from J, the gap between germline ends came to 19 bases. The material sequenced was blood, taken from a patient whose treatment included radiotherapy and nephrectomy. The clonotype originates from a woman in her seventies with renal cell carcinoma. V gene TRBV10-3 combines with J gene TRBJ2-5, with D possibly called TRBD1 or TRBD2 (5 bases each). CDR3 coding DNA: TGTGCCACCCAGATTTCCGGGACCGCCCAAGAGACCCAGTACTTC. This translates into CATQISGTAQETQYF.